This T cell receptor (beta chain) was sequenced for a study of T cell clonality in common variable immunodeficiency. General observations from the study: The cause of increased CVID clonality remains unclear without subpopulation sequencing.

Sequenced by immunoSEQ multiplex PCR; TCRdb stores in-frame clones only, minus some. The sample counts approximately 51,000 clones, none seen once; the ten largest own about 6.5%. This clone occurred many times. What it binds is unknown. The read finishes 3 residues shy of the CDR3 end, and the germline J gene is used to complete it. CDR3 size: 15 residues. CDR1 is DFQATT and CDR2 is SNEGSKA in the germline V gene (reference sequence). V lost 0 bases and J 4 bases, leaving 14 bases between the germline ends. Sequenced: peripheral blood mononuclear cells. The receptor comes from a person between 18 and 75 years old in good health. This chain joins TRBV20-1 and TRBJ2-3, with D maybe TRBD2 (6 bases). CDR3 bases read: TGCAGTGCTAGAGATCTGGGGGGTAGTGCAGATACG. Translation gives CSARDLGGSADT. The complete CDR3 reads CSARDLGGSADTQYF.